The clone carrying this T cell receptor beta chain was counted many times. Its antigen is undetermined. Through a sample-barcoded 5' primer and a J-beta primer mix, a second PCR was run for about 6 to 11 cycles. Paired-end reads containing CDR3 totaled no fewer than 3 million for each sample. A single record per CDR3 protein comes from TCRdb applying MiXCR to the 5' RACE reads. The sample includes about 1.6 million distinct CDR3 sequences, 34% of them seen just once. The sample is drawn from a study of blood T cells in healthy people across ages. Study results and caveats: In long-lived donors, naive CD4+ cell counts and diversity exceeded those of aged donors. Per million T cells, the diversity of TCR beta decreased roughly linearly as age advanced.

Germline V gene sequence: CDR1 PRHDT, CDR2 FYEKMQ (reference sequence). This CDR3 has 13 amino acids. After removal of 5 bases from V and 3 bases from J, the junction contained 0 bases not matched to a gene. The receptor was isolated from a woman aged 25 to 39 in good health. The chain has TRBV13 and TRBJ1-1; 10 bases are shared with TRBD1. The sample was blood. CDR3 in DNA: TGTGCCAGCAGCGGACAGGGGGACACTGAAGCTTTCTTT. It specifies CASSGQGDTEAFF. The variable domain in full, completed from reference TRBV13 and TRBJ1-1, reads AAGVIQSPRHLIKEKRETATLKCYPIPRHDTVYWYQQGPGQDPQFLISFYEKMQSDKGSIPDRFSAQQFSDYHSELNMSSLELGDSALYFCASSGQGDTEAFFGQGTRLTVV.